This TCR beta chain was observed in a study of blood T cell repertoires in COVID-19. The repertoire was sequenced with immunoSEQ multiplex PCR; TCRdb's copy has only in-frame clones and lacks some. This table has 450,000 to 600,000 clones, roughly 87% appearing once. The CDR3 length is 15 residues. This TCR was recovered from a woman younger than 35 who had recovered from COVID-19. The chain joins TRBV21-1 to TRBJ2-7; TRBD2, the table's D call, lacks a check against the DNA. TRBV21-1 is a pseudogene segment. The sample was PBMCs or T cells enriched from blood (not recorded which). The CDR3 is CASSKASLVLYEQYF. The CDR3 DNA follows: TGTGCCAGCAGCAAAGCGTCTTTAGTGCTCTACGAGCAGTACTTC.